Following are 27 T cell receptor beta chains from one sample sequenced in a study of blood T cell repertoires in COVID-19. The table came from immunoSEQ multiplex PCR; TCRdb's copy has only in-frame clones and leaves some out. The sample has 300,000 to 350,000 clones, 75% to 95% seen once. The sample consisted of peripheral blood. The origin of the receptors is a woman aged 25 to 45 with COVID-19, enrolled during active disease.

CDR3 loop: CASSPGESNQPQHF. The CDR3 nucleotides are TGTGCCAGCAGCCCGGGGGAAAGCAATCAGCCCCAGCATTTT. This chain links TRBV9 with TRBJ1-5; tentative D call: TRBD1 (5 bases). Germline V lookup: CDR1 SGDLS, CDR2 YYNGEE. This CDR3 region has 14 residues. Deletions cut 4 bases from V and 1 base from J, with 9 bases between.

This chain uses TRBV27 with TRBJ2-6; D might be TRBD1 (6 bases). The length of the CDR3 is 17 residues. With 5 bases removed from V and 2 bases from J, the gap between germline ends came to 16 bases. Germline CDR1 and CDR2: MNHEY and SMNVEV (reference sequence). This CDR3 reads CASSPNRVVPGANVLTF. DNA for the CDR3: TGTGCCAGCAGTCCAAACAGGGTGGTCCCTGGGGCCAACGTCCTGACTTTC.

As regards this clone: At one boundary the junction diverges from the germline segment, which might be a read error. This rearrangement joins TRBV7-7 to TRBJ2-1; TRBD2 might be the D (6 bases). CDR1 and CDR2 (germline): SSHAT, FNYEAQ (reference sequence). The CDR3 has 13 amino acids. CDR3 region: CASSSEPGGEQFF. Here the CDR3 DNA reads TGTGCTAGCAGCTCGGAGCCCGGGGGTGAGCAGTTCTTC.

The chain has TRBV7-9 and TRBJ1-3; tentatively, D is TRBD1 (5 bases). V lost 1 base and J lost 2, with 9 bases in between. CDR1 is SEHNR, CDR2 FQNEAQ, per germline (reference sequence). The CDR3 extends over 15 amino acids. The CDR3 region has the DNA TGTGCCAGCAGCTTAGTGTCGGGGGCTGGAAACACCATATATTTT. Its translation: CASSLVSGAGNTIYF.

The rearrangement joins TRBV7-2 to TRBJ1-5; D is possibly TRBD1 (5 bases). The CDR3 sequence is 14 residues long. Trimming pared 0 bases from V and 5 bases from J, leaving 8 bases between. Germline CDR1 reads SGHTA; CDR2 reads FQGNSA. CDR3 sequence (DNA): TGTGCCAGCAGCTTAGCGCTAGGGGATCAGCCCCAGCATTTT. It yields the protein CASSLALGDQPQHF.

This clone was detected only once. The chain is built from TRBV7-9 and TRBJ2-1; 8 nucleotides agree with TRBD2. This CDR3 has 15 amino acids. Germline V gene data show CDR1 as SEHNR and CDR2 as FQNEAQ (reference sequence). The V and J ends lost 1 base and 5 bases, in that order; junction bases with no gene match: 4. The DNA for the CDR3 is TGTGCCAGCAGCTTAGGACTAGCGAATAACAATGAGCAGTTCTTC. It codes for CASSLGLANNNEQFF.

The rearrangement joins TRBV7-9 to TRBJ1-5; tentatively, D is TRBD1 (5 bases). V lost 2 bases and J lost 1, with 6 bases in between. The CDR3 spans 14 residues. The germline V gene encodes CDR1 SEHNR and CDR2 FQNEAQ (reference sequence). CDR3 amino acids: CASSLQGSNQPQHF. The CDR3 DNA reads as TGTGCCAGCAGCTTACAGGGAAGCAATCAGCCCCAGCATTTT.

In its sample, this clone was seen once. CDR3 sequence: CASSLTVNYGYTF. The CDR3 DNA is TGCGCCAGCAGCCTTACAGTGAACTATGGCTACACCTTC. The chain couples TRBV4-1 to TRBJ1-2; no clear D gene. The CDR3 is 13 amino acids. V was pared by 4 bases and J by 2 bases, with 8 bases between. The germline V gene has CDR1 MGHRA and CDR2 YSYEKL.

The rearrangement links TRBV5-5 to TRBJ2-5; TRBD1 might be the D (5 bases). The V and J ends lost 4 bases and 3 bases respectively, with 19 bases between them. There are 16 residues in the CDR3. The germline gives CDR1 SGHKS, CDR2 YYEKEE (reference sequence). CDR3 protein: CASSQTRLGAKETQYF. DNA for the CDR3: TGTGCCAGCAGCCAAACGAGACTTGGGGCGAAAGAGACCCAGTACTTC.

The J gene is TRBJ2-1, the V gene TRBV6-5; 10 nucleotides line up with TRBD2. Germline values: CDR1 MNHEY, CDR2 SVGAGI. The CDR3 loop spans 15 amino acids. V was pared by 7 bases and J by 3 bases, with 6 bases of the junction left unmatched. The CDR3 here is CASKLTSGNYNEQFF. The CDR3, as DNA: TGTGCCAGCAAACTTACTAGCGGGAACTACAATGAGCAGTTCTTC.

This clone was seen once. The chain employs TRBV30 and TRBJ2-5; the D is unclear. The germline V gene has CDR1 GTSNPN and CDR2 SVGIG (reference sequence). CDR3 length equals 12 residues. V dropped 1 base and J dropped 5 bases, with 8 bases sitting between them. In DNA, the CDR3 is TGTGCCTGGAGTGCCACCTATGAGACCCAGTACTTC. It encodes CAWSATYETQYF.

This sequence joins TRBV30 and TRBJ1-4, with unresolved D. Trimming removed 1 base from V and 4 bases from J, with 13 bases in between. This CDR3 contains 15 residues. CDR1 is GTSNPN, CDR2 SVGIG, per germline (reference sequence). This CDR3 is CAWSAPQVFNEKLFF. In DNA, the CDR3 is TGTGCCTGGAGTGCGCCACAAGTGTTTAATGAAAAACTGTTTTTT.

The V gene is TRBV6-5, the J gene TRBJ1-6; 9 bases are a match to TRBD1. Germline trimming cut 2 bases from V and 10 bases from J; bases unmatched to any gene: 6. The CDR3 has 15 residues. Germline CDR1 MNHEY, CDR2 SVGAGI. For the CDR3, the DNA is TGTGCCAGCAGTTACATGGGACAGGGTCGGTCACCCCTCCACTTT. Its translation is CASSYMGQGRSPLHF.

This chain links TRBV24-1 with TRBJ1-2; TRBD1 agrees at 12 bases. The CDR3 is 16 residues long. With 3 bases clipped from V and 5 bases from J, the junction kept 6 bases outside the gene matches. From germline, CDR1 is KGHDR and CDR2 SFDVKD. The CDR3 loop reads CATSDGTGGVKYGYTF. CDR3 sequence (DNA): TGTGCCACCAGTGATGGGACAGGGGGCGTTAAATATGGCTACACCTTC.

The rearrangement uses TRBV4-1 and TRBJ1-1; possibly TRBD1 for D (5 bases). V lost 0 bases, J lost 1 base, and 15 bases lay in between. The germline gives CDR1 MGHRA, CDR2 YSYEKL. The CDR3 has 17 amino acids. In DNA, the CDR3 is TGCGCCAGCAGCCAAGATAGGAGCGGAGGGGAGAACACTGAAGCTTTCTTT. Protein product: CASSQDRSGGENTEAFF.

The V call is TRBV28, the J call TRBJ1-1; D is uncertain. V gave up 7 bases and J gave up 3 bases, with 12 bases separating them. CDR3 length: 13 amino acids. The germline V gene encodes CDR1 MDHEN and CDR2 SYDVKM. CDR3 sequence: CASTTVAYTEAFF. The CDR3 bases are TGTGCCAGCACTACAGTAGCGTACACTGAAGCTTTCTTT. The variable domain in full, completed from reference TRBV28 and TRBJ1-1, reads DVKVTQSSRYLVKRTGEKVFLECVQDMDHENMFWYRQDPGLGLRLIYFSYDVKMKEKGDIPEGYSVSREKKERFSLILESASTNQTSMYLCASTTVAYTEAFFGQGTRLTVV.

The chain recombines TRBV5-8 with TRBJ1-4; D is uncertain. V was clipped by 6 bases and J by 2 bases, with 11 bases between them. The CDR3 consists of 14 residues. In germline, CDR1 is SGHTS, CDR2 YDEGEE. The DNA of the CDR3 is TGTGCCAGCAAGACTAGGGTTACTAATGAAAAACTGTTTTTT. It is translated as CASKTRVTNEKLFF. The full variable domain, completed using reference TRBV5-8 and TRBJ1-4, is EAGVTQSPTHLIKTRGQQATLRCSPISGHTSVYWYQQALGLGLQFLLWYDEGEERNRGNFPPRFSGRQFPNYSSELNVNALELEDSALYLCASKTRVTNEKLFFGSGTQLSVL.

This rearrangement joins TRBV3-1 (or the pseudogene TRBV3-2) to TRBJ2-1; D may be TRBD1 (7 bases). V lost 4 bases, J lost 9 bases, and 13 bases lay in between. The germline V gene has CDR1 LGHDT and CDR2 YNNKEL (reference sequence). This CDR3 has 13 residues. CDR3: CASSRYQGGEQFF. The CDR3 DNA is TGTGCCAGCAGCCGGTATCAGGGGGGTGAGCAGTTCTTC.

This chain links TRBV7-3 with TRBJ2-1; 10 bases are shared with TRBD2. After removal of 1 base from V and 7 bases from J, the junction contained 7 bases not matched to a gene. This CDR3 is 16 amino acids long. The germline CDR1 and CDR2 sequences are SGHTA and FQGTGA. In DNA, the CDR3 is TGTGCCAGCAGCTTAAGTCTAGCGGGAGTCTTAAATGAGCAGTTCTTC. Protein product: CASSLSLAGVLNEQFF. Drawing the rest from reference TRBV7-3 and TRBJ2-1, the complete variable domain is GAGVSQTPSNKVTEKGKYVELRCDPISGHTALYWYRQSLGQGPEFLIYFQGTGAADDSGLPNDRFFAVRPEGSVSTLKIQRTERGDSAVYLCASSLSLAGVLNEQFFGPGTRLTVL.

This clone was seen once. The chain is built from TRBV11-2 and TRBJ1-4; no definite D call. The CDR3 spans 12 residues. Looked up from germline, CDR1 is SGHAT and CDR2 is FQNNGV. V lost 5 bases and J 8 bases, leaving 9 bases between the germline ends. CDR3 sequence (DNA): TGTGCCAGCAGCCCACTCCCGGAAAAACTGTTTTTT. Amino acids: CASSPLPEKLFF.

The chain carries TRBV15 and TRBJ2-4, with D maybe TRBD2 (5 bases). Germline V CDR1 and CDR2: LNHNV, YYDKDF (reference sequence). The CDR3 length is 15 residues. V gave up 3 bases and J gave up 7 bases, with 16 bases separating them. The DNA for the CDR3 is TGTGCCACCAGCAGTTACCCCCGGGGTGGCAACATTCAGTACTTC. Its translation: CATSSYPRGGNIQYF.

The rearrangement links TRBV4-2 to TRBJ1-2; no definite D call. Germline V gene lookup returns CDR1 LGHNA and CDR2 YNFKEQ. The CDR3 totals 17 residues. The V and J ends lost 1 base and 2 bases respectively, with 17 bases between them. The CDR3 here is CASSQGVMGSDNYGYTF. CDR3 sequence (DNA): TGTGCCAGCAGCCAAGGAGTAATGGGGAGCGACAACTATGGCTACACCTTC.

The chain recombines TRBV2 with TRBJ2-5, with D maybe TRBD2 (6 bases). This CDR3 region has 12 residues. V was pared by 5 bases and J by 4 bases, with 8 bases between. Germline lookup yields CDR1 SNHLY and CDR2 FYNNEI. Here the CDR3 DNA reads TGTGCCAGCAGTATGGAGGGAGAGACCCAGTACTTC. Translated, it gives CASSMEGETQYF. The entire variable domain, with the rest obtained from reference TRBV2 and TRBJ2-5, is as follows: EPEVTQTPSHQVTQMGQEVILRCVPISNHLYFYWYRQILGQKVEFLVSFYNNEISEKSEIFDDQFSVERPDGSNFTLKIRSTKLEDSAMYFCASSMEGETQYFGPGTRLLVL.

The rearrangement links TRBV5-1 to TRBJ1-6, with 7 nucleotides matching TRBD1. The CDR3 totals 15 residues. V trimming: 4 bases; J trimming: 6 bases; junction bases outside the gene matches: 7. Germline V gene sequence: CDR1 SGHRS, CDR2 YFSETQ. The CDR3 is CASSPLQGSNSPLHF. The CDR3 nucleotides read TGCGCCAGCAGCCCTTTACAGGGGAGTAATTCACCCCTCCACTTT.

The gene calls are TRBV7-2 and TRBJ2-7; 7 nucleotides align to TRBD1. The junction had 6 bases not matched to a gene; V was cut back by 4 bases and J by 3 bases. The CDR3 length is 14 residues. Germline CDR1 is SGHTA and CDR2 is FQGNSA. This chain's CDR3 is CASSSSTGIYEQYF. The DNA for the CDR3 is TGTGCCAGCAGCTCCTCGACAGGGATCTACGAGCAGTACTTC.

The chain combines TRBV18 with TRBJ1-4; D gene uncertain. Trimming shortened V by 4 bases and J by 13 bases, and 13 bases separated the two germline ends. Germline CDR1 KGHSH, CDR2 LQKENI. This CDR3 has 12 amino acids. CDR3 sequence: CASSQSGEGLFF. CDR3 in DNA: TGTGCCAGCTCACAGTCTGGGGAGGGACTGTTTTTT.

V gene TRBV30 combines with J gene TRBJ1-2; 9 nucleotides match TRBD1. The J segment lost 2 bases and the V segment lost 3 bases, leaving 10 bases of the junction unmatched. The CDR3 consists of 16 residues. The germline CDR1 and CDR2 sequences are GTSNPN and SVGIG (reference sequence). In DNA form, the CDR3 reads TGTGCCTGGAGACCCACCGACAGGGGGGGGAACTATGGCTACACCTTC. Protein product: CAWRPTDRGGNYGYTF.